This passage covers 28 T cell receptor beta chains from one sample sequenced in a study of PD-1 and CTLA-4 blockade in melanoma. Method: immunoSEQ multiplex PCR; TCRdb's copy keeps in-frame clones and lacks some. The sample holds some 29,000 clones, around nine tenths seen once. Material: CD8+ T cells from peripheral blood, obtained before anti-PD-1 treatment. These receptors were obtained from a human donor with melanoma.

The rearrangement uses TRBV29-1 and TRBJ2-3, with D maybe TRBD1 (6 bases). Trimming shortened V by 1 base and J by 3 bases, and 17 bases separated the two germline ends. CDR1 is SQVTM and CDR2 is ANQGSEA in the germline V gene. The CDR3 covers 16 residues. This CDR3 reads CSVEGRQGFSTDTQYF. The CDR3 DNA sequence: TGCAGCGTTGAAGGGCGGCAGGGGTTTAGTACAGATACGCAGTATTTT.

This clone showed up just once. The rearrangement joins TRBV11-2 to TRBJ1-1, with D possibly matching TRBD1 (5 bases). This CDR3 contains 14 residues. V dropped 5 bases and J dropped 3 bases, with 13 bases sitting between them. Germline V CDR1 and CDR2: SGHAT, FQNNGV. The DNA for the CDR3 is TGTGCCAGCAGCCCTTCCGGGACCCACACTGAAGCTTTCTTT. Translated, it gives CASSPSGTHTEAFF. Full variable domain (missing parts from reference TRBV11-2 and TRBJ1-1): EAGVAQSPRYKIIEKRQSVAFWCNPISGHATLYWYQQILGQGPKLLIQFQNNGVVDDSQLPKDRFSAERLKGVDSTLKIQPAKLEDSAVYLCASSPSGTHTEAFFGQGTRLTVV.

The chain combines TRBV28 with TRBJ2-2; TRBD1 aligns across 7 bases. The CDR3 length is 16 residues. Germline trimming cut 4 bases from V and 0 bases from J; bases unmatched to any gene: 5. CDR1 and CDR2 (germline): MDHEN, SYDVKM. This CDR3 reads CASSSRQGSNTGELFF. The CDR3, as DNA: TGTGCCAGCAGTTCCCGACAGGGCTCGAACACCGGGGAGCTGTTTTTT.

This chain connects TRBV7-9 to TRBJ2-3; the match to TRBD2 covers 7 bases. CDR3 length equals 17 residues. The trim removed 3 bases at V and 0 bases at J, leaving 9 bases unmatched. CDR1 SEHNR and CDR2 FQNEAQ come from the germline V gene (reference sequence). The CDR3 loop is CASSFSGDRPSTDTQYF. CDR3 bases: TGTGCCAGCAGCTTCAGCGGGGATCGGCCTAGCACAGATACGCAGTATTTT.

This clone was counted only a few times. This chain links TRBV12-3 or TRBV12-4 with TRBJ1-2; 7 bases map to TRBD1. CDR3 size: 11 residues. J gave up 12 bases and V 6 bases, and 7 bases lay outside the gene matches. The CDR3 DNA reads as TGTGCCAGCAGGTCGGGACAGATTCACACCTTC. Amino acids: CASRSGQIHTF.

The genes are TRBV14 and TRBJ1-2; 7 bases are shared with TRBD1. The germline V gene encodes CDR1 SGHDN and CDR2 FVKESK. After removal of 4 bases from V and 8 bases from J, the junction contained 7 bases not matched to a gene. The CDR3 is 13 amino acids. Written as DNA, the CDR3 is TGTGCCAGCAGCCTCGGAGGGGGCGGGGGCTACACCTTC. Its translation: CASSLGGGGGYTF.

This sequence joins TRBV28 and TRBJ1-2; D not certain. The CDR3 extends over 12 amino acids. Germline V gene sequence: CDR1 MDHEN, CDR2 SYDVKM. V lost 4 bases, J lost 8 bases, and 11 bases lay in between. The CDR3 loop is CASSSPTKGYTF. Written as DNA, the CDR3 is TGTGCCAGCAGTTCACCGACTAAAGGCTACACCTTC.

This clone was recorded a few times. The J gene is TRBJ1-6, the V gene TRBV27, with a possible D match to TRBD1 (5 bases). This CDR3 contains 15 residues. Germline CDR1 MNHEY, CDR2 SMNVEV (reference sequence). V was trimmed by 2 bases and J by 6 bases, leaving 11 bases between them. CDR3 DNA sequence: TGTGCCAGCAGTTTAGTTCAGGGACCTAATTCACCCCTCCACTTT. Its translation: CASSLVQGPNSPLHF.

J is TRBJ1-5 and V is TRBV27; maybe TRBD1 (5 bases). Germline V CDR1 and CDR2: MNHEY, SMNVEV (reference sequence). Trimming removed 0 bases from V and 8 bases from J, with 11 bases in between. There are 14 residues in the CDR3. CDR3 in amino acids: CASSLSGVGKPQHF. The DNA of the CDR3 is TGTGCCAGCAGTTTATCAGGGGTGGGTAAGCCCCAGCATTTT.

V usage is TRBV13 and J usage is TRBJ1-1; possibly TRBD1 for D (5 bases). The CDR3 has 14 amino acids. Trimming removed 3 bases from V and 1 base from J, with 9 bases in between. CDR1 and CDR2 (germline): PRHDT, FYEKMQ (reference sequence). CDR3 residues: CASSFGTGNTEAFF. In DNA, the CDR3 is TGTGCCAGCAGCTTCGGGACCGGGAACACTGAAGCTTTCTTT. Full variable domain (outside the CDR3, taken from reference TRBV13 and TRBJ1-1): AAGVIQSPRHLIKEKRETATLKCYPIPRHDTVYWYQQGPGQDPQFLISFYEKMQSDKGSIPDRFSAQQFSDYHSELNMSSLELGDSALYFCASSFGTGNTEAFFGQGTRLTVV.

The chain uses TRBV27 and TRBJ1-2, with 9 nucleotides matching TRBD1. Germline V gives CDR1 MNHEY, CDR2 SMNVEV (reference sequence). Trimming cost V 0 bases and J 7 bases; bases outside gene matches: 9. This CDR3 region has 16 residues. CDR3: CASSLSSQGADRGYTF. The DNA for the CDR3 is TGTGCCAGCAGTTTATCCTCACAGGGGGCCGATCGTGGCTACACCTTC.

The chain couples TRBV24-1 to TRBJ2-7; TRBD1 aligns across 7 bases. The J segment lost 8 bases and the V segment lost 2 bases, leaving 20 bases of the junction unmatched. The V gene's germline CDR1 is KGHDR and CDR2 SFDVKD. This CDR3 contains 18 residues. Written as DNA, the CDR3 is TGTGCCACCAGTGATTCATCCAGGCCCGGGACAGCACTTACGAAGCAGTACTTC. Its protein is CATSDSSRPGTALTKQYF.

CDR3 protein: CASSLRGEVPGELFF. The CDR3 DNA sequence: TGTGCCAGCAGCTTGCGGGGGGAGGTCCCCGGGGAGCTGTTTTTT. The rearrangement links TRBV7-8 to TRBJ2-2; 8 bases map to TRBD2. This CDR3 is 15 amino acids long. Losses at the gene ends were 3 bases for V and 6 bases for J; bases not matched to a gene: 6. Germline assignment: CDR1 SGHVS and CDR2 FQNEAQ.

The rearrangement links TRBV12-3 or TRBV12-4 to TRBJ1-2; D may be TRBD1 (5 bases). There are 13 residues in the CDR3. V was cut by 7 bases and J by 2 bases, with 11 bases left in between. The chain's CDR3 is CASTSGRNYGYTF. In DNA, the CDR3 is TGTGCCAGCACCTCGGGGCGGAACTATGGCTACACCTTC.

The chain recombines TRBV27 with TRBJ2-7; TRBD2 agrees at 11 bases. The CDR3 loop spans 17 amino acids. The ends lost 6 bases at V and 6 bases at J; junction bases unmatched: 16. CDR1 is MNHEY and CDR2 is SMNVEV in the germline V gene (reference sequence). CDR3 sequence reads: CASSLSPGGGTSGEQYF. The CDR3 DNA follows: TGTGCCAGCAGCTTAAGCCCCGGGGGGGGGACTAGCGGCGAGCAGTACTTC.

The table lists this clone with a count of one. V is TRBV11-2 and J is TRBJ2-1; D perhaps matches TRBD2 (6 bases). V dropped 0 bases and J dropped 8 bases, with 14 bases sitting between them. CDR3 size: 15 residues. CDR1 and CDR2 (germline): SGHAT, FQNNGV. In DNA form, the CDR3 reads TGTGCCAGCAGCTTAGATGGGACTTCGAGTTATGAGCAGTTCTTC. Amino acids: CASSLDGTSSYEQFF.

The genes are TRBV7-9 and TRBJ1-1; TRBD1 is a possible D gene (5 bases). The germline gives CDR1 SEHNR, CDR2 FQNEAQ (reference sequence). The CDR3 contains 15 residues. Between the trimmed V and J ends, which lost 3 bases and 0 bases, there was a span of 11 bases. The CDR3 reads CASSFPDSLNTEAFF. CDR3 sequence (DNA): TGTGCCAGCAGCTTCCCCGACAGTTTGAACACTGAAGCTTTCTTT.

The rearrangement joins TRBV13 to TRBJ2-3, with D perhaps being TRBD1 or TRBD2 (5 bases each). The V end lost 6 bases, the J end lost 2 bases, and 9 bases lay between the germline ends. Germline-derived CDR1 and CDR2 are PRHDT and FYEKMQ (reference sequence). The CDR3 covers 13 residues. The CDR3 protein is CASSEGPTDTQYF. CDR3 bases: TGTGCCAGCAGTGAGGGACCCACAGATACGCAGTATTTT.

This chain connects TRBV24-1 to TRBJ1-5, with 7 bases identical to TRBD1. Per germline, CDR1 KGHDR and CDR2 SFDVKD. V lost 9 bases and J lost 6; bases outside the gene matches: 7. This CDR3 is built from 13 residues. The CDR3 loop is CATLYRGGQPQHF. The CDR3 DNA is TGTGCCACCTTATACAGGGGAGGTCAGCCCCAGCATTTT.

The V call is TRBV7-9, the J call TRBJ2-7; the match to TRBD1 covers 9 bases. The junction had 8 bases not matched to a gene; V was cut back by 5 bases and J by 6 bases. This CDR3 has 14 residues. The V gene's germline CDR1 is SEHNR and CDR2 FQNEAQ (reference sequence). CDR3 loop: CASSGGTGRSEQYF. In DNA form, the CDR3 reads TGTGCCAGCAGCGGAGGGACAGGGAGGAGCGAGCAGTACTTC.

The chain recombines TRBV14 with TRBJ2-1; no definite D call. With 4 bases removed from V and 3 bases from J, the gap between germline ends came to 10 bases. Germline V gene data show CDR1 as SGHDN and CDR2 as FVKESK. This CDR3 contains 14 residues. Here the CDR3 reads CASSPLESYNEQFF. In DNA form, the CDR3 reads TGTGCCAGCAGCCCTCTAGAAAGCTACAATGAGCAGTTCTTC.

This chain uses TRBV10-1 with TRBJ1-2; a weak D match, TRBD1 (5 bases). This CDR3 has 17 amino acids. The germline V and J ends were trimmed by 5 bases and 2 bases, with 21 bases remaining between them. Germline CDR1 reads WNHNN; CDR2 reads SYGVQD (reference sequence). CDR3 sequence (DNA): TGCGCCAGCAGTCCATTAGGCAGGCAGGGCCGCAACTATGGCTACACCTTC. Encoded protein: CASSPLGRQGRNYGYTF.

The chain is built from TRBV27 and TRBJ2-7; D unclear. The CDR3 spans 14 residues. Trimming left V 2 bases short and J 3 bases short, with 11 bases between. Germline values: CDR1 MNHEY, CDR2 SMNVEV (reference sequence). CDR3 residues: CASSLRMVHYEQYF. Here the CDR3 DNA reads TGTGCCAGCAGTTTAAGGATGGTCCACTACGAGCAGTACTTC.

V is TRBV10-2 and J is TRBJ2-7; D could derive from TRBD1 or TRBD2 (6 bases each). Trimming took off 7 bases at V and 6 bases at J, with 16 bases between the two ends. The length of the CDR3 is 13 residues. In germline, CDR1 is WSHSY, CDR2 SAAADI. CDR3 in amino acids: CASKGGNGPEQYF. The DNA of the CDR3 is TGCGCCAGCAAGGGGGGCAATGGGCCCGAGCAGTACTTC.

This clone has only one observation. V and J are TRBV7-6 and TRBJ2-2; 11 bases agree with TRBD2. The V segment lost 3 bases and the J segment 2 bases; nucleotides outside the gene matches: 14. The CDR3 extends over 20 amino acids. The germline CDR1 and CDR2 sequences are SGHVS and FNYEAQ. The CDR3 bases are TGTGCCAGCAGCTTTACTGGGACTAGCGGCCCAGCTCTCAACACCGGGGAGCTGTTTTTT. It codes for CASSFTGTSGPALNTGELFF.

The J gene is TRBJ2-5, the V gene TRBV30, with D maybe TRBD2 (5 bases). Trimming shortened V by 7 bases and J by 2 bases, and 11 bases separated the two germline ends. The CDR3 has 12 amino acids. The germline CDR1 and CDR2 sequences are GTSNPN and SVGIG (reference sequence). CDR3: CASEGGQETQYF. CDR3 nucleotides: TGTGCCTCCGAGGGTGGTCAAGAGACCCAGTACTTC.

The chain links TRBV28 to TRBJ1-5; unclear D gene. The CDR3 runs 11 residues. Germline CDR1 is MDHEN and CDR2 is SYDVKM. The V end was cut by 8 bases, the J end by 4 bases, with 6 bases between. The CDR3 here is CASGKNQPQHF. The CDR3 nucleotides read TGTGCCAGCGGGAAGAATCAGCCCCAGCATTTT.

The chain carries TRBV27 and TRBJ1-4; tentative D call: TRBD1 (6 bases). This CDR3 has 14 amino acids. In germline, CDR1 is MNHEY, CDR2 SMNVEV (reference sequence). V was pared by 0 bases and J by 8 bases, with 10 bases between. The CDR3 region has the DNA TGTGCCAGCAGTTTATCTGCAGGGGAGGAAAAACTGTTTTTT. Its protein product is CASSLSAGEEKLFF.